The sequence of this T cell receptor (beta chain) was determined in a study of shared clonotypes between healthy human individuals. Study donors comprised healthy, HIV-negative adults devoid of recent acute infection or vaccination. Researchers partitioned CD4+ cells into CD45RA+ naive and CD45RA-negative memory subsets. A word on this clone: Its antigen is not known.

Repertoires were generated with immunoSEQ multiplex PCR, while TCRdb's copy carries only in-frame clones and drops some. The table shows 950,000 to 1,100,000 clones, with around 82% occurring only once. Findings and caveats of the study: Clonotypes not shared had lower generation probabilities than those common to all four donors. Estimated richness was generally greater in naive than memory subsets.

The germline V and J ends were trimmed by 4 bases and 3 bases, with 15 bases remaining between them. The germline CDR1 and CDR2 sequences are MDHEN and SYDVKM. CDR3 length: 15 amino acids. The gene calls are TRBV28 and TRBJ1-2, with unresolved D. The specimen was memory CD4+ T cells from PBMCs. Subset defined: CD45RA-negative fraction. The sequence was collected from a man between 18 and 29 years old in good health. Some clones in this sample may be carry-over from other donors' samples. CDR3 sequence reads: CASSSLWWTDYGYTF. The DNA of the CDR3 is TGTGCCAGCAGTTCCCTCTGGTGGACCGACTATGGCTACACCTTC.